Shown below are 21 T cell receptor beta chains from a single sample sequenced in a study of chemoradiotherapy in HPV16-positive cancers (dated by TCRdb to between 2021 and 2024). Library preparation used the immunoSEQ multiplex PCR assay. Entries here come from immuneACCESS through TCRdb and include only in-frame sequences with V and J called. Some clones fail to appear in such tables; in the studies checked, an unresolved V gene covers under half of the shortfall, and the cause of the remainder is unknown. Here the sample has several hundred clones; over 60% occur a single time. The leading ten clones occupy around 28% of the sample. Sequencing used tumor tissue, obtained from a patient who underwent chemoradiotherapy. These receptors all stem from a human donor with HPV-associated anogenital cancer.

The CDR3 loop is CASSLTRQGRRAFF. In nucleotides, the CDR3 is TGTGCCAGCAGTTTAACGCGACAGGGGCGAAGAGCTTTCTTT. The chain links TRBV27 to TRBJ1-1, with TRBD1 matching 8 bases. CDR3 length: 14 amino acids. Germline CDR1 and CDR2: MNHEY and SMNVEV (reference sequence). With V trimmed by 2 bases and J by 10 bases, 9 bases remained unmatched.

This clone was found a few times. The chain employs TRBV9 and TRBJ2-1, with 11 bases matching TRBD1. The CDR3 contains 14 residues. With 4 bases clipped from V and 7 bases from J, the junction kept 4 bases outside the gene matches. Looked up from germline, CDR1 is SGDLS and CDR2 is YYNGEE. The CDR3 nucleotides are TGTGCCAGCAGCCCCTGGGACAGGGGGAATGAGCAGTTCTTC. As protein: CASSPWDRGNEQFF.

This clone was picked up a small number of times. The chain has TRBV9 and TRBJ1-6; D is possibly TRBD1 (6 bases). This CDR3 contains 14 residues. The ends were cut back, 3 bases at V and 8 bases at J, with 12 bases in the middle. Germline V lookup: CDR1 SGDLS, CDR2 YYNGEE. The CDR3: CASSAGGQYSPLHF. CDR3 DNA sequence: TGTGCCAGCAGCGCAGGAGGACAGTATTCACCCCTCCACTTT.

In its sample, this clone was seen a few times. This sequence joins TRBV7-9 and TRBJ1-1, with D unresolved. The length of the CDR3 is 12 residues. Germline loops: CDR1 SEHNR, CDR2 FQNEAQ (reference sequence). Trimming cost V 4 bases and J 6 bases, with 9 bases left between them. In nucleotides, the CDR3 is TGTGCCAGCAGCTGGTCTGTAGCTGAAGCTTTCTTT. The encoded protein is CASSWSVAEAFF.

As regards this clone: Its ends do not fully match the called genes, so a read error is possible. The chain recombines TRBV2 with TRBJ1-2, with no clear D. CDR1 is SNHLY and CDR2 is FYNNEI in the germline V gene. The CDR3 spans 12 residues. In DNA, the CDR3 is TGCGCCACGGGTACTCCTACCTATGGCTACACCTTC. The encoded protein is CATGTPTYGYTF.

The rearrangement links TRBV5-1 to TRBJ2-7, with D possibly being TRBD1 (5 bases). CDR1 SGHRS and CDR2 YFSETQ come from the germline V gene. The CDR3 loop spans 16 amino acids. The ends were cut back, 1 base at V and 0 bases at J, with 14 bases in the middle. The CDR3: CASSLRPDTISYEQYF. The CDR3 bases are TGCGCCAGCAGCTTGAGGCCGGACACCATCTCCTACGAGCAGTACTTC.

The chain carries TRBV7-2 and TRBJ2-5; possibly TRBD2 for D (6 bases). The CDR3 contains 14 residues. The germline V and J ends were trimmed by 3 bases and 3 bases, with 11 bases remaining between them. Per germline, CDR1 SGHTA and CDR2 FQGNSA. The CDR3 spells CASSFGVAEETQYF. CDR3 DNA sequence: TGTGCCAGCAGCTTCGGGGTAGCGGAAGAGACCCAGTACTTC.

This clone turned up a few times. The V and J genes are TRBV10-3 and TRBJ1-1, with 7 bases that match TRBD1. Trimming took 2 bases from V and 1 from J; bases not matched to a gene: 4. CDR3 length equals 15 residues. Germline V gene lookup returns CDR1 ENHRY and CDR2 SYGVKD. DNA for the CDR3: TGTGCCATCAGTGAGACGACAGGGACGAACACTGAAGCTTTCTTT. Residues: CAISETTGTNTEAFF.

This clone was seen once. The chain has TRBV5-4 and TRBJ1-3, with 9 bases identical to TRBD1. Germline CDR1 and CDR2: SGHNT and YYREEE (reference sequence). Trimming cost V 4 bases and J 0 bases; bases outside gene matches: 8. CDR3 size: 17 residues. CDR3 amino acids: CASSPGQGTVSGNTIYF. CDR3 coding DNA: TGTGCCAGCAGCCCCGGACAGGGGACCGTCTCTGGAAACACCATATATTTT.

This clone was seen a single time. The chain is built from TRBV11-2 and TRBJ1-1; the D is unclear. This CDR3 is built from 14 residues. Deletions cut 2 bases from V and 1 base from J, with 8 bases between. The germline CDR1 and CDR2 sequences are SGHAT and FQNNGV. Here the CDR3 DNA reads TGTGCCAGCAGCTTACAGGCTAGGAACACTGAAGCTTTCTTT. Its translation: CASSLQARNTEAFF.

The V gene is TRBV20-1, the J gene TRBJ1-1; D perhaps matches TRBD1 (5 bases). CDR1 is DFQATT and CDR2 is SNEGSKA in the germline V gene (reference sequence). The CDR3 contains 11 residues. The germline V and J ends were trimmed by 5 bases and 3 bases, with 7 bases remaining between them. The DNA for the CDR3 is TGCAGTGCTGAAGGGGACACTGAAGCTTTCTTT. Residues: CSAEGDTEAFF.

The chain has TRBV15 and TRBJ2-7, with unresolved D. Trimming removed 0 bases at V and 1 base at J, with 4 bases between. The CDR3 runs to 13 residues. Germline V gene lookup returns CDR1 LNHNV and CDR2 YYDKDF (reference sequence). The CDR3 DNA reads TGTGCCACCAGCAGAGACCGGTCCTACGAGCAGTACTTC. It translates to CATSRDRSYEQYF.

The genes are TRBV5-5 and TRBJ2-2, with 8 bases that match TRBD1. Germline V gene lookup returns CDR1 SGHKS and CDR2 YYEKEE (reference sequence). The J segment lost 4 bases and the V segment lost 3 bases, leaving 8 bases of the junction unmatched. This CDR3 is 16 amino acids long. CDR3 coding DNA: TGTGCCAGCAGCTCTGGGACAGGTTCGAGCACCGGGGAGCTGTTTTTT. It translates to CASSSGTGSSTGELFF. Together with reference TRBV5-5 and TRBJ2-2, the CDR3 gives the full variable domain: DAGVTQSPTHLIKTRGQQVTLRCSPISGHKSVSWYQQVLGQGPQFIFQYYEKEERGRGNFPDRFSARQFPNYSSELNVNALLLGDSALYLCASSSGTGSSTGELFFGEGSRLTVL.

V is TRBV19 and J is TRBJ2-7; TRBD2 might be the D (5 bases). In germline, CDR1 is LNHDA, CDR2 SQIVND (reference sequence). V was clipped by 8 bases and J by 3 bases, with 14 bases between them. There are 13 residues in the CDR3. CDR3 DNA: TGTGCCAGTTCCGGAGGTTTCGGCTACGAGCAGTACTTC. Residues: CASSGGFGYEQYF. Full variable domain (missing parts from reference TRBV19 and TRBJ2-7): DGGITQSPKYLFRKEGQNVTLSCEQNLNHDAMYWYRQDPGQGLRLIYYSQIVNDFQKGDIAEGYSVSREKKESFPLTVTSAQKNPTAFYLCASSGGFGYEQYFGPGTRLTVT.

The chain is built from TRBV27 and TRBJ1-5; possibly TRBD1 for D (5 bases). Germline values: CDR1 MNHEY, CDR2 SMNVEV (reference sequence). The CDR3 consists of 16 residues. V shed 3 bases and J shed 0 bases, with 12 bases lying between them. CDR3 region: CASSFSGTYSNQPQHF. As DNA, the CDR3 is TGTGCCAGCAGTTTTTCGGGGACTTATAGCAATCAGCCCCAGCATTTT.

The genes are TRBV30 and TRBJ1-2, with D possibly TRBD1 on 6 matching bases. This CDR3 region has 13 residues. V lost 2 bases to trimming and J lost 5 bases, with 12 bases between them. Germline V CDR1 and CDR2: GTSNPN, SVGIG (reference sequence). The chain's CDR3 is CAWSPQGDYGYTF. The DNA for the CDR3 is TGTGCCTGGAGTCCACAGGGCGATTATGGCTACACCTTC.

The chain recombines TRBV29-1 with TRBJ1-2; TRBD1 aligns across 10 bases. V trimming: 8 bases; J trimming: 2 bases; junction bases outside the gene matches: 5. The germline gives CDR1 SQVTM, CDR2 ANQGSEA. The CDR3 sequence is 13 residues long. CDR3 protein: CSTVTGGNYGYTF. CDR3 bases: TGCAGCACGGTGACAGGGGGCAACTATGGCTACACCTTC.

The chain joins TRBV2 to TRBJ1-3, with 8 bases identical to TRBD1. V was clipped by 7 bases and J by 0 bases; unmatched bases: 20. This CDR3 region has 20 residues. Germline lookup yields CDR1 SNHLY and CDR2 FYNNEI. The CDR3 DNA sequence: TGTGCCAGCACTCCAAATCGGGACAGGCTTCCTCTGAGCTCTGGAAACACCATATATTTT. This codes for CASTPNRDRLPLSSGNTIYF.

The J gene is TRBJ2-3, the V gene TRBV7-9; D is undetermined. V was cut by 3 bases and J by 0 bases, with 7 bases left in between. The germline V gene has CDR1 SEHNR and CDR2 FQNEAQ (reference sequence). The length of the CDR3 is 14 residues. The CDR3 sequence: CASSFSLSTDTQYF. In DNA, the CDR3 is TGTGCCAGCAGCTTTTCCCTCAGCACAGATACGCAGTATTTT.

The gene calls are TRBV6-1 and TRBJ2-5; 7 bases agree with TRBD2. The CDR3 loop spans 16 amino acids. V was pared by 0 bases and J by 4 bases, with 8 bases of the junction left unmatched. CDR1 and CDR2 (germline): MNHNS, SASEGT. The CDR3: CASSEASGGGRETQYF. DNA for the CDR3: TGTGCCAGCAGTGAAGCCAGTGGGGGAGGGCGAGAGACCCAGTACTTC.

A few counts support this clone. The chain links TRBV5-1 to TRBJ1-2; D is undetermined. Germline V CDR1 and CDR2: SGHRS, YFSETQ. The V and J ends lost 0 bases and 3 bases respectively, with 15 bases between them. There are 16 residues in the CDR3. The CDR3 region has the DNA TGCGCCAGCAGCTTGGGGCGGACCCGGCGGGACTATGGCTACACCTTC. This translates into CASSLGRTRRDYGYTF.